This T cell receptor (beta chain) was identified in a study of T cell responses to AZD1222 COVID-19 vaccine. The data were produced by immunoSEQ multiplex PCR, yet TCRdb's version contains in-frame clones alone and is incomplete. The table has approximately 110,000 clones, 88% seen once. Study observations and caveats: Spike-specific TCR breadth and depth were elevated following two AZD1222 doses.

The CDR3 spans 14 residues. V lost 0 bases to trimming and J lost 0 bases, with 5 bases between them. Per germline, CDR1 LGHNA and CDR2 YSLEER. Concerning this clone: What it binds is not known.

This rearrangement joins TRBV4-3 to TRBJ1-1; D gene unclear. The sequence derives from an adult in good health. The material sequenced was peripheral blood, taken on day 0 of AZD1222 vaccination. CDR3 in DNA: TGCGCCAGCAGCCAAGATACCATGAACACTGAAGCTTTCTTT. It yields the protein CASSQDTMNTEAFF.